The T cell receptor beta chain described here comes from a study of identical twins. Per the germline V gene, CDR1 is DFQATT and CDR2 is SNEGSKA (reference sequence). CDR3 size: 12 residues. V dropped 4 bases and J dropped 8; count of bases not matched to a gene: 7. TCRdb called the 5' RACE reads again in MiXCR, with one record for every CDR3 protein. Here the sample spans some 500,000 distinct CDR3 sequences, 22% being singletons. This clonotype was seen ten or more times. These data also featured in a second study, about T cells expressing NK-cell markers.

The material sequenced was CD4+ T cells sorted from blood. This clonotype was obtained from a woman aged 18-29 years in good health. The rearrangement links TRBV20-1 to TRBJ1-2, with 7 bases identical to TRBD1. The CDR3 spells CSAIPTGYGYTF. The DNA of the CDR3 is TGCAGTGCTATACCGACAGGGTACGGCTACACCTTC.